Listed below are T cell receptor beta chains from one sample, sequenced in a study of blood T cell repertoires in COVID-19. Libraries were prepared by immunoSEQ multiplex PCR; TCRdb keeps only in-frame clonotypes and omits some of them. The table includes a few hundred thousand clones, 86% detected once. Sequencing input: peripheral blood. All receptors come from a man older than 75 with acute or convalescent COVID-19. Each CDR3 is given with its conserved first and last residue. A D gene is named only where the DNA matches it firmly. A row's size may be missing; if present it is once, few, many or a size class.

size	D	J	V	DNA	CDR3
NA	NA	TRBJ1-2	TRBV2	TGTGCCAGCAGTCCTGGGCGCGGCTACACCTTC	CASSPGRGYTF
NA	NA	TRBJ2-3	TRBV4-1	TGCGCCAGCAGCCAAACCCCGGACACCAGCACAGATACGCAGTATTTT	CASSQTPDTSTDTQYF
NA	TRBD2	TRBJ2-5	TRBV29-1	TGCAGCGTTGAACTAGCGGGAGAGACCCAGTACTTC	CSVELAGETQYF
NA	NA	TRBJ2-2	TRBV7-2	TGTGCCCGTTTAGCGGAGAACACCGGGGAGCTGTTTTTT	CARLAENTGELFF
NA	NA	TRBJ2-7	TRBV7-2	TGTGCCAGCAGCACTCAGGCCAGGGGTCTCTCCTACGAGCAGTACTTC	CASSTQARGLSYEQYF
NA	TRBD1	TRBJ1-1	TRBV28	TGTGCCAGCAGTACAGGGGAAGAAGCTTTCTTT	CASSTGEEAFF
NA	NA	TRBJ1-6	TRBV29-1	TGCAGCACCGGGAGGGAGGTAGATTCACCCCTCCACTTT	CSTGREVDSPLHF
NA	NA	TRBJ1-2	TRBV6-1	TGTGCCAGCAGTGAAGCGGCCTATGGCTACACCTTC	CASSEAAYGYTF
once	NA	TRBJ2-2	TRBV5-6	TGTGCCAGCAGCCCACAGCTAACCGGGGAGCTGTTTTTT	CASSPQLTGELFF
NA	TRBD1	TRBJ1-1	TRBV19	TGTGCCAGTAGTATTCAATCGGGACAGGTAGAAGCTTTCTTT	CASSIQSGQVEAFF
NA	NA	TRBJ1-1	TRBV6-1	TGTGCCAGCAGCGAAGGTCAGGGCCTTTGGACTGAAGCTTTCTTT	CASSEGQGLWTEAFF
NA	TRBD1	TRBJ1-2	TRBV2	TGTGCCAGCGCCCCGGGACAGGGGGCTCCTAACTATGGCTACACCTTC	CASAPGQGAPNYGYTF
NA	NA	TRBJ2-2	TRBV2	TGTGCCAGCAGAAGGGACTTCGCGAACACCGGGGAGCTGTTTTTT	CASRRDFANTGELFF
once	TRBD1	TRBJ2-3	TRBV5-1	TGCGCCAGCAGCCCGGGACAGTTCACAGATACGCAGTATTTT	CASSPGQFTDTQYF
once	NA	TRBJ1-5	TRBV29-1	TGCAGCGCCGCGCAGGGAAACAATCAGCCCCAGCATTTT	CSAAQGNNQPQHF
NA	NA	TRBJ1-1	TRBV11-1	TGTGCCAGCAGCTTGACCAGGGCCACTGAAGCTTTCTTT	CASSLTRATEAFF
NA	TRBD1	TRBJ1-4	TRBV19	TGTGCCAGTAGTATAGTGGGGACAGGGGTGGAGAAACTGTTTTTT	CASSIVGTGVEKLFF
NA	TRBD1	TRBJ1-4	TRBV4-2	TGTGCCAGCAGCCAAGAAGGGACAGGGGGCAATGAAAAACTGTTTTTT	CASSQEGTGGNEKLFF
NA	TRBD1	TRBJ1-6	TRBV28	TGTGCCAGCAATTACCTCGGGGGACAGGGGGTTAATTCACCCCTCCACTTT	CASNYLGGQGVNSPLHF
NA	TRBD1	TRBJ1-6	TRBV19	TGTGCCAGTAGTCCCGGGACAGCCATCAATTCACCCCTCCACTTT	CASSPGTAINSPLHF
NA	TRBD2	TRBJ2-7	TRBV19	TGTGCCAGTAGTTCTGGGACTAGCGGGAGCTACGAGCAGTACTTC	CASSSGTSGSYEQYF
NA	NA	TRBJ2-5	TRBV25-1	TGTGCCAGCAGTAAATGGGACATTGAGACCCAGTACTTC	CASSKWDIETQYF
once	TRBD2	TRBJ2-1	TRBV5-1	TGCGCCAGCAGCTTGGCTCCGGGACTAGCGGGAATGGTGTCCTACAATGAGCAGTTCTTC	CASSLAPGLAGMVSYNEQFF
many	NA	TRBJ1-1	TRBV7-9	TGTGCCAGCAGCTTAGGAGGTGATAACACTGAAGCTTTCTTT	CASSLGGDNTEAFF
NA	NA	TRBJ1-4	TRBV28	TGTGCCAGCGGTGTGGAGACCTCTAATGAAAAACTGTTTTTT	CASGVETSNEKLFF
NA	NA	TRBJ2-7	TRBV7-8	TGTGCCAGCAGCGTACTGGACGAGCAGTACTTC	CASSVLDEQYF
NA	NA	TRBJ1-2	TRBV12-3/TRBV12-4	TGTGCCAGCAGTCCCCAGGGGAACTATGGCTACACCTTC	CASSPQGNYGYTF
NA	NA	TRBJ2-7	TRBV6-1	TGTGCCAGCAGTGAATCTCGGTCCTCGAGCCACTACGAGCAGTACTTC	CASSESRSSSHYEQYF
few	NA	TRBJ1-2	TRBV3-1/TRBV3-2	TGTGCCAGCAGCCAAGGCGCAATTGATAACTATGGCTACACCTTC	CASSQGAIDNYGYTF
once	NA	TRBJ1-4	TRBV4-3	TGCGCCAGCAGCCCTCAAGGGGGAGGGAATGAAAAACTGTTTTTT	CASSPQGGGNEKLFF
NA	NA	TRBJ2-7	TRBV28	TGTGCCAGCCAAGCGGTCTACGAGCAGTACTTC	CASQAVYEQYF
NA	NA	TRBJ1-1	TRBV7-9	TGTGCCAGCAGCTTATCGGACACTGAAGCTTTCTTT	CASSLSDTEAFF
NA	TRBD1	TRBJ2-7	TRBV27	TGTGCCAGCAGTTTAAAGTCAGGGGGCCCCTACGAGCAGTACTTC	CASSLKSGGPYEQYF
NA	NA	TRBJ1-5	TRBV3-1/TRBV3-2	TGTGCCAGCAGCCAAGCCGGGGAGCCCCAGCATTTT	CASSQAGEPQHF
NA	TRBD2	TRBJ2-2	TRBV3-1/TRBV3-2	TGTGCCAGCAGCCAAGGGAGCGGGGGGGTGAACACCGGGGAGCTGTTTTTT	CASSQGSGGVNTGELFF
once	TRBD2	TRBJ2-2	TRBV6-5	TGTGCCAGCCGCGGGGAGGGGAGGGCCGGGGAGCTGTTTTTT	CASRGEGRAGELFF
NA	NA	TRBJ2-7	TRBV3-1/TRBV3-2	TGTGCCAGCAGCCAAGATAAGGGGCGGGGGCAGTACTTC	CASSQDKGRGQYF
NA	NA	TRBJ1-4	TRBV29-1	TGCAGCGTTGAAGATGGAGGCGGATTTAATGAAAAACTGTTTTTT	CSVEDGGGFNEKLFF
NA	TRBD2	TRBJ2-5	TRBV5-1	TGCGCCAGCAGCTCGACTAGCTCCCAAGAGACCCAGTACTTC	CASSSTSSQETQYF
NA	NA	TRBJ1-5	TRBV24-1	TGTGCCACCAGCCGGACAGCTAGCAATCAGCCCCAGCATTTT	CATSRTASNQPQHF
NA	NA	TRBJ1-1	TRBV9	TGTGCCAGCAGCGTAGGGGAGGTCGCGAACACTGAAGCTTTCTTT	CASSVGEVANTEAFF
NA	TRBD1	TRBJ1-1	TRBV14	TGTGCCAGCAGCCCCCAGGGCAGGGGGGCTTTCTTT	CASSPQGRGAFF
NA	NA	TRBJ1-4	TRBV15	TGTGCCACCAGCAGAGCGGTAATGAATGAAAAACTGTTTTTT	CATSRAVMNEKLFF
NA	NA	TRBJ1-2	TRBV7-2	TGTGCCAGCAGTTTAGGTTCCGGGTTTGGCTATGGCTACACCTTC	CASSLGSGFGYGYTF
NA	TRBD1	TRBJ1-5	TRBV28	TGTGCCAGCAGTGGACAGGGGGCTGGTAATCAGCCCCAGCATTTT	CASSGQGAGNQPQHF
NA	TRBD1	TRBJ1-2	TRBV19	TGTGCCAGTAGGAAAGCCGGGACAGGCTTTTCGTTCGGCTACACCTTC	CASRKAGTGFSFGYTF
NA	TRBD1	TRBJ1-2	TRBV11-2	TGTGCCAGCAGCTTCGGGACAGGGGGGACCAACTATGGCTACACCTTC	CASSFGTGGTNYGYTF
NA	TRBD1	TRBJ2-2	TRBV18	TGTGCCAGCTCACCCTTGGACAGGGCGGGCACCGGGGAGCTGTTTTTT	CASSPLDRAGTGELFF
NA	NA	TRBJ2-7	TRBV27	TGTGCCAGCAGTTCCCCTACTCAGGGGGGATGGTCCTACGAGCAGTACTTC	CASSSPTQGGWSYEQYF
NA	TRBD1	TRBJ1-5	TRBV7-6	TGTGCCAGCAGCTTAGGGACAGGGTTGATTAGCAATCAGCCCCAGCATTTT	CASSLGTGLISNQPQHF
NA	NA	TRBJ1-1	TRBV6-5	TGTGCCAGCAGCCCCGGGAGGGGCACTGAAGCTTTCTTT	CASSPGRGTEAFF
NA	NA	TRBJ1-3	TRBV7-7	TGTGCTAGCAGCTTAGGGGCAGGGTCTGGAAACACCATATATTTT	CASSLGAGSGNTIYF
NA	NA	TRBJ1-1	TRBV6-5	TGTGCCAGCAGTCGCTCCTTAGGGGCCACTGAAGCTTTCTTT	CASSRSLGATEAFF
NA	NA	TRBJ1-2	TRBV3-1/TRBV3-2	TGTGCCAGCAGCCAAAACCCCGGGGGGAACTATGGCTACACCTTC	CASSQNPGGNYGYTF